What follows is one TCR beta chain and its context. The antigen this receptor binds is unknown. Mismatch with germline at one junction end may stem from a read error. The sequence runs out 3 residues before the end of the CDR3; the remainder is reconstructed from the germline J gene. This record comes from a study of T cells in women clearing cervical HPV infection (dated by TCRdb to 2016 to 2018). As for the study more broadly: The cases were 25 or so women with histologically confirmed HPV16-related CIN3 or worse, and 2 of these cases were invasive cancers. Cases had a median age of 34 years and controls had a median age of about 37, with no significant differences in baseline characteristics. Five blinded duplicates per group were added as quality controls, giving around 60 samples: some 50 participants and around ten replicates. The exploratory proof-of-principle case-control study was nested within the Guanacaste HPV Natural History Study in Costa Rica and compared TCR repertoires across cervical HPV16 outcomes. Because only a few women had HLA typing data, the possibility that HLA type acted as a confounder could not be ruled out. The controls were around 26 women whose single incident HPV16 infection cleared within 12 months with no development of precancer or cancer. Cases and controls were matched on year of sample collection and on age within five years. In the parent cohort, 8,500 to 12,000 women aged 18 or older were enrolled in Guanacaste, Costa Rica, during about 1993 to 1994 and were followed for roughly seven years. Among cases, blood sampling came a median of roughly 140 days after lesion detection, with an interquartile range of about 80 to 230 days. Blood from cases was drawn at the visit where the lesion was first identified, while blood from controls was drawn once the infection was no longer detected.

Every participant had a single incident cervical HPV16 infection, and women with prevalent HPV16 infections were excluded. Cervical HPV DNA was detected by MY09/MY11 PCR and genotyped by dot-blot hybridization. More than 14 mL of heparinized blood was centrifuged, after which the buffy coat was aliquoted, frozen at -30 degrees C, and then stored at -80 degrees C. Genomic DNA was extracted from buffy coat specimens using QIAGEN kits. Study-wide findings and limitations: The cross-sectional design could not show whether associations preceded infection or resulted from it; effector/memory subsets and HPV-specific T cells were not isolated. Random forest classifiers combining richness and V gene abundances distinguished cases from controls with an estimated AUC of less than 0.9. Because the number of T cells in each sample was unknown, differences in richness could reflect differing T-cell content rather than repertoire biology. CIN3+ cases had significantly higher TCR repertoire richness than controls across sequencing depths, but evenness did not differ between the groups. Lower TRBV6-7 relative abundance was observed in cases than in controls (about 0.1% versus 0.15%; Bonferroni P = 0.0008).

CDR1 and CDR2 (LGHNA, YNFKEQ) derive from the germline V gene. The CDR3 goes from the cysteine to the phenylalanine over 16 residues. The DNA shown is the part of the CDR3 that was read: 39 bases, in frame from base 1. TCR beta CDR3 regions were amplified by multiplex PCR from an average of roughly 1,200 ng genomic DNA per sample using the immunoSEQ assay. The assay corrected primer bias using a complete synthetic TCR repertoire to establish an amplification baseline. The amplicons were sequenced on the Illumina platform. The authors processed their data as follows. Sequence errors were corrected by clustering with frequency ratios and a modified nearest-neighbor algorithm, and the sequences were then analyzed in the immunoSEQ Analyzer using IMGT gene definitions. At each rarefaction depth, TCR richness and evenness were averaged across 20 rarefaction repeats, and samples with fewer sequences than that depth were excluded. Wilcoxon rank sum tests with FDR correction were used to compare V, D and J gene relative abundances between the groups. An intraclass correlation of around 96% for TCR richness and an average of roughly 83% across some 66 gene segments were obtained from the blinded duplicates. As stored in TCRdb, this immuneACCESS dataset retains in-frame rearrangements with V and J assigned. A fraction of the clones does not appear; measured against another copy, unresolved V genes explain less than half of the discrepancy, and the remainder lacks a known reason. V, J and clone size were drawn from that table, and D and trimming were deduced from the DNA. This specimen's table enumerates around 19,000 clones. Roughly 6.3% of the sample goes to the ten largest clones.

The chain is assembled from TRBV4-2 and TRBJ2-1; no confident D gene assignment can be made. The TCR originated in a woman aged 18 to 75 with a cervical HPV16 infection that either progressed to CIN3+ or cleared (not recorded which). Sequenced input: blood buffy coat. The CDR3 protein is CASSLFGGFVVNEQFF. The sequenced part of the CDR3 DNA is TGCGCCAGCAGCCTTTTTGGCGGTTTCGTTGTAAATGAG.